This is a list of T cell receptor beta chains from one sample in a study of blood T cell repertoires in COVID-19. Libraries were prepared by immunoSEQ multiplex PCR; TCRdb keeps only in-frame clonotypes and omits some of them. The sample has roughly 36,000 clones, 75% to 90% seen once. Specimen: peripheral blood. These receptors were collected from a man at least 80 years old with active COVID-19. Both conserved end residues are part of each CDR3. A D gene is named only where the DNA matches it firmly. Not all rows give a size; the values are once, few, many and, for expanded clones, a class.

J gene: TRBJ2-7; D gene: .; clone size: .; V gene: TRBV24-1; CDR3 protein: CAAGNRYEQYF; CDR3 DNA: TGTGCCGCGGGGAATCGATACGAGCAGTACTTC
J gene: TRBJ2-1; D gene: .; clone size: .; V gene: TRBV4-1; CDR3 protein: CASSQDYYNEQFF; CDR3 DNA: TGCGCCAGCAGCCAAGACTATTACAATGAGCAGTTCTTC
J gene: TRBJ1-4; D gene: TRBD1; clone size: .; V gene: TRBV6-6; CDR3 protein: CASKPDRATGEKLFF; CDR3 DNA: TGTGCCAGCAAACCTGACAGGGCAACTGGTGAAAAACTGTTTTTT
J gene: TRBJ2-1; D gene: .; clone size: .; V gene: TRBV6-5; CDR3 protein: CASSYPVVKEQFF; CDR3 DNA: TGTGCCAGCAGTTACCCGGTGGTTAAGGAGCAGTTCTTC
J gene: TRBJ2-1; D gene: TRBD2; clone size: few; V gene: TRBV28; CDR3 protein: CASSFSSSGSNEQFF; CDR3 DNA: TGTGCCAGCAGTTTTAGCTCTAGCGGCTCCAATGAGCAGTTCTTC
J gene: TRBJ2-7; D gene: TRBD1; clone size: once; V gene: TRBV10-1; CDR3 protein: CASSDPRDRGSYEQYF; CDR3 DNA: TGCGCCAGCAGTGACCCTCGGGACAGGGGGTCCTACGAGCAGTACTTC
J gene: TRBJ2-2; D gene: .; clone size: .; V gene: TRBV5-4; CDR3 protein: CASSLAAGNTGELFF; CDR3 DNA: TGTGCCAGCAGCTTGGCCGCGGGCAACACCGGGGAGCTGTTTTTT
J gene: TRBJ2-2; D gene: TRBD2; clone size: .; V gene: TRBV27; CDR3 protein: CASSLRLAGLTGELFF; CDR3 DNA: TGTGCCAGCAGTTTAAGGCTAGCGGGATTGACCGGGGAGCTGTTTTTT
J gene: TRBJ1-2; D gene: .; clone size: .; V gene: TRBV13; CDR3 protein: CASSLRQQGSYGYTF; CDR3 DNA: TGTGCCAGCAGCTTACGCCAACAGGGAAGCTATGGCTACACCTTC
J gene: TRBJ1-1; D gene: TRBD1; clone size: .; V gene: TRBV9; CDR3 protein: CASSPGTGRPWTEAFF; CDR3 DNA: TGTGCCAGCAGCCCTGGGACAGGGCGACCATGGACTGAAGCTTTCTTT
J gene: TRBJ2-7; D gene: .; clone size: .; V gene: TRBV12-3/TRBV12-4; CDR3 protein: CASSLETSYEQYF; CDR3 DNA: TGTGCCAGCAGTTTGGAGACCTCCTACGAGCAGTACTTC
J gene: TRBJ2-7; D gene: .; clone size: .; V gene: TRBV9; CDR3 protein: CASSNTGYSYEQYF; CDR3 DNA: TGTGCCAGCAGCAACACAGGATACTCCTACGAGCAGTACTTC
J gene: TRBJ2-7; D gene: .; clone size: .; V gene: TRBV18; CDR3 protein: CASSSRTGSEQYF; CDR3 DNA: TGTGCCAGCTCATCCCGAACAGGGTCCGAGCAGTACTTC
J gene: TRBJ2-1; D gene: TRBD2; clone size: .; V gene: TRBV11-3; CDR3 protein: CASSVIAGGGNEQFF; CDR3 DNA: TGTGCCAGCAGCGTCATAGCGGGAGGGGGGAATGAGCAGTTCTTC
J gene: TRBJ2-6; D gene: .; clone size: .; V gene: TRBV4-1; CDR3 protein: CASSQDHSAANVLTF; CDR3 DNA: TGCGCCAGCAGCCAAGATCATAGTGCGGCCAACGTCCTGACTTTC
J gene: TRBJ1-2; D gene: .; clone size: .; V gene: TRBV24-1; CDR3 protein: CATSVAGLNYGYTF; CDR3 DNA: TGTGCCACCAGTGTAGCCGGTCTTAACTATGGCTACACCTTC
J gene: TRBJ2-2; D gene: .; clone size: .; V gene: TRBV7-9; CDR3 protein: CASSSTMNTGELFF; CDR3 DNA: TGTGCCAGCAGCTCCACTATGAACACCGGGGAGCTGTTTTTT
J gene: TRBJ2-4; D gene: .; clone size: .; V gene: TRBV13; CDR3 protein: CASSSGPKNIQYF; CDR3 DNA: TGTGCCAGCAGTAGCGGTCCCAAAAACATTCAGTACTTC
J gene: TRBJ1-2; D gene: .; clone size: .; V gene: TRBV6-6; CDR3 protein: CASVPRDRDGYTF; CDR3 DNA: TGTGCCAGCGTCCCCAGGGATCGGGATGGCTACACCTTC
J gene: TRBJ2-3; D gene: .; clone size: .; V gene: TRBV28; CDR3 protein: CASTNTGESADTQYF; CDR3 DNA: TGTGCCAGCACCAACACGGGGGAGTCGGCAGATACGCAGTATTTT
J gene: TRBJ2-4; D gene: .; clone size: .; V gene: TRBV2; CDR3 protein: CASSLDRKLAKNIQYF; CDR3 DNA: TGTGCCAGCAGTCTAGACAGAAAACTAGCCAAAAACATTCAGTACTTC
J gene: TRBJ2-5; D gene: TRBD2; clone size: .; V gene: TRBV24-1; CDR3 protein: CATSRGGEETQYF; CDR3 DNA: TGTGCCACCAGCCGCGGGGGGGAAGAGACCCAGTACTTC
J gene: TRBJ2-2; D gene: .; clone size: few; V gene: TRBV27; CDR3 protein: CASSQNPSQTGRSGELFF; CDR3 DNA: TGTGCCAGCAGTCAAAACCCGAGCCAGACAGGGAGGTCCGGGGAGCTGTTTTTT
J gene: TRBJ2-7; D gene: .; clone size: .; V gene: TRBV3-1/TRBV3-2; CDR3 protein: CASSSLGVREQYF; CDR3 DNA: TGTGCCAGCAGCTCACTAGGAGTTCGGGAGCAGTACTTC
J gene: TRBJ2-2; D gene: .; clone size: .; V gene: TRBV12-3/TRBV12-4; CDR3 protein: CASSDRRTGELFF; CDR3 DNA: TGTGCCAGTTCGGACAGAAGGACCGGGGAGCTGTTTTTT
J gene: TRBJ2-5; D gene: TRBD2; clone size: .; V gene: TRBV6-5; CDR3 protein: CASSYLGAPGGETQYF; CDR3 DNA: TGTGCCAGCAGTTATCTCGGGGCCCCCGGGGGGGAGACCCAGTACTTC
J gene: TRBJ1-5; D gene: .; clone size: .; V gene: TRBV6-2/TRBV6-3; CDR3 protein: CASSFREVHQPQHF; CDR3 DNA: TGTGCCAGCAGTTTCCGGGAGGTTCATCAGCCCCAGCATTTT
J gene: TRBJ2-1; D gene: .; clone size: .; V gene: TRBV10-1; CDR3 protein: CASSGQGLVPNEQFF; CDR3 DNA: TGCGCCAGCAGTGGGCAGGGGCTAGTCCCCAATGAGCAGTTCTTC
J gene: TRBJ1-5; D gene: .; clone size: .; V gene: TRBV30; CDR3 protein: CAWSFGLSSEPQHF; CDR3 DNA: TGTGCCTGGAGTTTTGGACTCTCGAGTGAGCCCCAGCATTTT
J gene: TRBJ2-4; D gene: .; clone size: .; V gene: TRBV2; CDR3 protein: CASSEGSAGLTKNIQYF; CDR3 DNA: TGTGCCAGCAGTGAAGGTTCGGCAGGTTTGACCAAAAACATTCAGTACTTC
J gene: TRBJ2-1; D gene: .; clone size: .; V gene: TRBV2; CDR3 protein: CANGVVGSLNNEQFF; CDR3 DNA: TGTGCCAACGGGGTTGTGGGGAGTCTTAACAATGAGCAGTTCTTC
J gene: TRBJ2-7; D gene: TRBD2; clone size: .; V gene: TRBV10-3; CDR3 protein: CAISESSGKSYEQYF; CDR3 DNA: TGTGCCATCAGTGAGTCCAGCGGGAAGTCCTACGAGCAGTACTTC
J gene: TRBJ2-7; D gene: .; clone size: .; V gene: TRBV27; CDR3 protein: CASSLLASYEQYF; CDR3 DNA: TGTGCCAGCAGTTTGTTAGCATCGTACGAGCAGTACTTC
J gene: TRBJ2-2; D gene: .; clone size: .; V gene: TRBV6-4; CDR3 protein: CASGMDSGTGELFF; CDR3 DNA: TGTGCCAGCGGCATGGACAGTGGCACCGGGGAGCTGTTTTTT
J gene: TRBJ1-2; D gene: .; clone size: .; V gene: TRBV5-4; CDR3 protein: CASSLSGGRVGYTF; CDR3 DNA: TGTGCCAGCAGCTTGTCTGGAGGGCGGGTTGGCTACACCTTC
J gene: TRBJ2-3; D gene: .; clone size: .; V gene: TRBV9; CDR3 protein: CASSVVPWVQGTDTQYF; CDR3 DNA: TGTGCCAGCAGCGTAGTCCCTTGGGTCCAGGGAACAGATACGCAGTATTTT
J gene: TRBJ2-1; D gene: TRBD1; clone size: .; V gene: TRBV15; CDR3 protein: CATSIRGRKNEQFF; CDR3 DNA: TGTGCCACCAGCATCAGGGGGCGAAAGAATGAGCAGTTCTTC
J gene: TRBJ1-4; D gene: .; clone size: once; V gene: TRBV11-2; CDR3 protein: CASSIGQSATNEKLFF; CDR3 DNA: TGTGCCAGCAGCATCGGACAGAGCGCAACTAATGAAAAACTGTTTTTT
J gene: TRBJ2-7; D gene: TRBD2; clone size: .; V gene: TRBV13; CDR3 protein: CASSLGSVGGLAIGREQYF; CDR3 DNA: TGTGCCAGCAGCTTAGGATCGGTGGGGGGACTAGCGATCGGTCGCGAGCAGTACTTC
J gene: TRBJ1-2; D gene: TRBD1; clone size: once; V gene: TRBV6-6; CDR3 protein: CATGGQGAYYGYTF; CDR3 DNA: TGTGCCACAGGGGGACAGGGGGCGTACTATGGCTACACCTTC